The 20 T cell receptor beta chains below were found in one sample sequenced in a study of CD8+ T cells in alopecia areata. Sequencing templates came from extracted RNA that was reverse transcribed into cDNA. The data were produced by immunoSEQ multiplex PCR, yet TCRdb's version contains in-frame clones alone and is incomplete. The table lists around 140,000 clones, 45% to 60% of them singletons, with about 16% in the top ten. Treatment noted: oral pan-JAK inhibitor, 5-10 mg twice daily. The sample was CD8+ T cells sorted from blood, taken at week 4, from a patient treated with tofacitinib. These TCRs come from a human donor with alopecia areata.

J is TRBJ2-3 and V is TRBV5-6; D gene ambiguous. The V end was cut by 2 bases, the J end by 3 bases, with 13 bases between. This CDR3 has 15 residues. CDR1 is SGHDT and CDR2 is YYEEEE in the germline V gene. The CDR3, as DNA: TGTGCCAGCAGCTTCCTCCCTGAAGGGACAGATACGCAGTATTTT. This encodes CASSFLPEGTDTQYF. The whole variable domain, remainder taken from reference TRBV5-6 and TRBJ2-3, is DAGVTQSPTHLIKTRGQQVTLRCSPKSGHDTVSWYQQALGQGPQFIFQYYEEEERQRGNFPDRFSGHQFPNYSSELNVNALLLGDSALYLCASSFLPEGTDTQYFGPGTRLTVL.

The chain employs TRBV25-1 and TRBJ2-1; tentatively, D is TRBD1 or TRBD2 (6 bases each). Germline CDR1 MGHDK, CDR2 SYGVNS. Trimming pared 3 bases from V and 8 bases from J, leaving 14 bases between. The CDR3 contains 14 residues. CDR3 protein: CASSETGASDEQFF. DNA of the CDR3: TGTGCCAGCAGTGAGACGGGGGCCAGCGATGAGCAGTTCTTC.

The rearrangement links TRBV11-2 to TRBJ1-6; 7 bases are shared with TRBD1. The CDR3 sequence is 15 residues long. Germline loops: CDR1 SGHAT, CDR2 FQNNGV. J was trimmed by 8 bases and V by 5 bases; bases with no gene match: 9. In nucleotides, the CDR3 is TGTGCCAGCAGCGGGGGAAACAGGGGAGATTCACCCCTCCACTTT. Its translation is CASSGGNRGDSPLHF.

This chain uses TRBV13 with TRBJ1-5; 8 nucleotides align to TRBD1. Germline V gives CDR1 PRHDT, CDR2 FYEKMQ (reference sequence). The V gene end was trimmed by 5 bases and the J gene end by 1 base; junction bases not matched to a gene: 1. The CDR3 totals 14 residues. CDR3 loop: CASSRTGSNQPQHF. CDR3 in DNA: TGTGCCAGCAGCCGGACAGGGAGCAATCAGCCCCAGCATTTT.

The CDR3 reads CAWSVGSGRAYEQYF. The CDR3 DNA reads TGTGCCTGGAGTGTAGGGTCGGGGAGGGCCTACGAGCAGTACTTC. The V call is TRBV30, the J call TRBJ2-7; 7 bases fit TRBD2. Germline CDR1 is GTSNPN and CDR2 is SVGIG (reference sequence). Germline trimming cut 0 bases from V and 2 bases from J; bases unmatched to any gene: 7. This CDR3 comprises 15 residues.

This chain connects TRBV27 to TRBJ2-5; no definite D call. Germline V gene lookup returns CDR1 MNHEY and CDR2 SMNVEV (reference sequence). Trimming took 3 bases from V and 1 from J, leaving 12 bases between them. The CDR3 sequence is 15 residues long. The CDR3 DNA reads TGTGCCAGCAGTTTGACCGAAGGCCGCCAAGAGACCCAGTACTTC. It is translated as CASSLTEGRQETQYF.

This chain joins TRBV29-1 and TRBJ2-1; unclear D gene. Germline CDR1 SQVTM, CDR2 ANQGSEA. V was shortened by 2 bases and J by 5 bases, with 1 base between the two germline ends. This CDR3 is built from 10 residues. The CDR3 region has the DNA TGCAGCGTTGAAAACAATGAGCAGTTCTTC. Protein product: CSVENNEQFF.

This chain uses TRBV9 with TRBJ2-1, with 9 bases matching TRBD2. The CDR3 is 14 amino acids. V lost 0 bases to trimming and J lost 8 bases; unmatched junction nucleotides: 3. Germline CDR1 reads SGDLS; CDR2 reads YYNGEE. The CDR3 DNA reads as TGTGCCAGCAGCGTAGGGCTAGCGGGGTATGAGCAGTTCTTC. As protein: CASSVGLAGYEQFF.

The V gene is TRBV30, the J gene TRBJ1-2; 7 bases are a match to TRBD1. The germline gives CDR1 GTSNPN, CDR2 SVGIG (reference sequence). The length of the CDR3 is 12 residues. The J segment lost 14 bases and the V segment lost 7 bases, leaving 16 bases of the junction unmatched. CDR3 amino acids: CASFSIRDSGTF. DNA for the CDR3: TGTGCCTCCTTCTCCATCCGGGACAGTGGGACCTTC.

CDR3 protein: CASSQAVTGPTYNEQFF. The DNA of the CDR3 is TGCGCCAGCAGCCAAGCGGTAACAGGCCCGACCTACAATGAGCAGTTCTTC. J is TRBJ2-1 and V is TRBV4-3; possible D gene TRBD1, 5 bases. With 1 base removed from V and 2 bases from J, the gap between germline ends came to 15 bases. The length of the CDR3 is 17 residues. CDR1 is LGHNA, CDR2 YSLEER, per germline.

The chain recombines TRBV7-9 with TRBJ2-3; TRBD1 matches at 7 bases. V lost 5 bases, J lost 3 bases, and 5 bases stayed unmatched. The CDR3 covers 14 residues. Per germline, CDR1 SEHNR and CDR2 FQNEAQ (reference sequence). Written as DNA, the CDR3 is TGTGCCAGCAGCCCGGGACAGAGGACAGATACGCAGTATTTT. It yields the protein CASSPGQRTDTQYF.

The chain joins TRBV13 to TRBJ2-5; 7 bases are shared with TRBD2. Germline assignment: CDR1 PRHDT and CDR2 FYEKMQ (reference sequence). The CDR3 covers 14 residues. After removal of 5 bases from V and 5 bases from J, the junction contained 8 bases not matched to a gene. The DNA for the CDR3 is TGTGCCAGCAGCCCCCTGACTAGCATGGAGACCCAGTACTTC. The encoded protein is CASSPLTSMETQYF.

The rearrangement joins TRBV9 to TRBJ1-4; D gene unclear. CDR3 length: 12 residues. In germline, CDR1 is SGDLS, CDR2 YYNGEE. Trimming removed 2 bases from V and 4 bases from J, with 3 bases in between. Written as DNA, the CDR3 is TGTGCCAGCAGCGTCAGTAATGAAAAACTGTTTTTT. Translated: CASSVSNEKLFF.

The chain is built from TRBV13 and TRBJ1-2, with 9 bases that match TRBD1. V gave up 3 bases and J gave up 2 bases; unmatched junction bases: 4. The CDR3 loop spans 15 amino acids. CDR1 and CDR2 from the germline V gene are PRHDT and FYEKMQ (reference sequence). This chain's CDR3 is CASSFGTGLNYGYTF. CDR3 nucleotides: TGTGCCAGCAGCTTTGGGACAGGGTTGAACTATGGCTACACCTTC.

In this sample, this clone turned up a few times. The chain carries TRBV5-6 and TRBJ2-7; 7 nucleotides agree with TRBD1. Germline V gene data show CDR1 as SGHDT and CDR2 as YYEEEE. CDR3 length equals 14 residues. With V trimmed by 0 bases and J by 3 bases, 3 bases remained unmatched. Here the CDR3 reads CASSLVGQRYEQYF. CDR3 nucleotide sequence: TGTGCCAGCAGCTTGGTGGGACAGCGCTACGAGCAGTACTTC.

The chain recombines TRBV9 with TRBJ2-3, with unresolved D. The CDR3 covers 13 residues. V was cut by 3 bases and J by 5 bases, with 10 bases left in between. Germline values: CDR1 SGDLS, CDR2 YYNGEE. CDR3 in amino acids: CASSAVPGDTQYF. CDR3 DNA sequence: TGTGCCAGCAGCGCCGTCCCGGGAGATACGCAGTATTTT.

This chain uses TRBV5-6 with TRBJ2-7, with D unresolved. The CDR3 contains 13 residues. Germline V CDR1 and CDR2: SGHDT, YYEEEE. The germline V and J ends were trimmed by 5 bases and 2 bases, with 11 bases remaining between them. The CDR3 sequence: CASSVVGTYEQYF. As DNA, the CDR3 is TGTGCCAGCAGTGTGGTGGGGACCTACGAGCAGTACTTC.

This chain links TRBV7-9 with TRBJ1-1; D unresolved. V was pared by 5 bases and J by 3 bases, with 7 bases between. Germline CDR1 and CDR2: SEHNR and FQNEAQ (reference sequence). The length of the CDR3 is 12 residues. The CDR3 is CASSPPYTEAFF. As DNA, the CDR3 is TGTGCCAGCAGCCCTCCATACACTGAAGCTTTCTTT.

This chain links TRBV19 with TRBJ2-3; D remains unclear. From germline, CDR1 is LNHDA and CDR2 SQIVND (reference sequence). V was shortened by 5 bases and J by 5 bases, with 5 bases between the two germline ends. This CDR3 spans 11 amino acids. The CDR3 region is CASSFEDTQYF. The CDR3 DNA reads TGTGCCAGTAGTTTCGAAGATACGCAGTATTTT. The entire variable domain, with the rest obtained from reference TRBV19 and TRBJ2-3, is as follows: DGGITQSPKYLFRKEGQNVTLSCEQNLNHDAMYWYRQDPGQGLRLIYYSQIVNDFQKGDIAEGYSVSREKKESFPLTVTSAQKNPTAFYLCASSFEDTQYFGPGTRLTVL.

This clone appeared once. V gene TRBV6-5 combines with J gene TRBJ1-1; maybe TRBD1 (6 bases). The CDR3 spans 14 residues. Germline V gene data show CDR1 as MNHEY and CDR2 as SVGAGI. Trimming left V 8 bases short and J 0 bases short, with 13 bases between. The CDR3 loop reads CASGGLRMNTEAFF. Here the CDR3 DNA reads TGTGCCAGCGGGGGGCTAAGGATGAACACTGAAGCTTTCTTT.